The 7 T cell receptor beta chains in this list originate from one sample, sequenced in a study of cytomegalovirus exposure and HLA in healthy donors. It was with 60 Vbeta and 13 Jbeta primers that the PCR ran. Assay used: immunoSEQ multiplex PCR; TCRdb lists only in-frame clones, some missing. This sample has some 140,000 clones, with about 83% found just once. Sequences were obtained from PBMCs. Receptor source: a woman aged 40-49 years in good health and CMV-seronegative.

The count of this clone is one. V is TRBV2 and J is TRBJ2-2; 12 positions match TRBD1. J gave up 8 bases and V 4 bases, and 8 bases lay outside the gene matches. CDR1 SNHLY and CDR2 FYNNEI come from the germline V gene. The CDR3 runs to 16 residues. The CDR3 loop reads CASSARDRGPLGELFF. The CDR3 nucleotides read TGTGCCAGCAGTGCCCGGGACAGGGGGCCGTTAGGGGAGCTGTTTTTT. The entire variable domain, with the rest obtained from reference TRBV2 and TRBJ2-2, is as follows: EPEVTQTPSHQVTQMGQEVILRCVPISNHLYFYWYRQILGQKVEFLVSFYNNEISEKSEIFDDQFSVERPDGSNFTLKIRSTKLEDSAMYFCASSARDRGPLGELFFGEGSRLTVL.

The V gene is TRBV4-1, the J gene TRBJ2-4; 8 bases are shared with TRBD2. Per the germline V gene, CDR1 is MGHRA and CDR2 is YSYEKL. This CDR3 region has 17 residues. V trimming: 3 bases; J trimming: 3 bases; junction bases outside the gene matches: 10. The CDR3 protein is CASSQDFTSGGKNIQYF. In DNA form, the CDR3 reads TGCGCCAGCAGCCAGGACTTTACTAGCGGCGGCAAAAACATTCAGTACTTC.

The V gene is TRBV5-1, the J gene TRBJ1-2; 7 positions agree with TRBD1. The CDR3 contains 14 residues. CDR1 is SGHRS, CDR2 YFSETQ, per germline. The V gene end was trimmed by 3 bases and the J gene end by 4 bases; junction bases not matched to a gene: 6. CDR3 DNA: TGCGCCAGCAGCTACACCGGGGACAGCTATGGCTACACCTTC. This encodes CASSYTGDSYGYTF.

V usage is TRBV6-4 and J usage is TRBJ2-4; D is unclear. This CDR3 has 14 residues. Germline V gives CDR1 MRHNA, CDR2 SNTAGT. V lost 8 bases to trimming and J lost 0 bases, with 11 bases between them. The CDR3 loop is CASASGIAKNIQYF. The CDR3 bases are TGTGCCAGCGCGTCAGGTATAGCCAAAAACATTCAGTACTTC.

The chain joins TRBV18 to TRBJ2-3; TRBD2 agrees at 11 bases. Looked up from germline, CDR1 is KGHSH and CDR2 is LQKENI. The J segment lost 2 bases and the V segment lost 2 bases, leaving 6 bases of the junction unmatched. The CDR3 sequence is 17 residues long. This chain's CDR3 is CASSPVTSGGFTDTQYF. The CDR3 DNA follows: TGTGCCAGCTCACCAGTCACTAGCGGGGGTTTCACAGATACGCAGTATTTT.

The DNA for the CDR3 is TGCGCCAGCAGCCTCCTAAGGGGACTCTCGAACACCGGGGAGCTGTTTTTT. As protein: CASSLLRGLSNTGELFF. The gene calls are TRBV5-1 and TRBJ2-2, with a tentative D call TRBD2 (6 bases). The CDR3 is 17 residues long. The V gene lost 4 bases and the J gene lost 0 bases, with 16 bases spanning the gap. Per the germline V gene, CDR1 is SGHRS and CDR2 is YFSETQ.

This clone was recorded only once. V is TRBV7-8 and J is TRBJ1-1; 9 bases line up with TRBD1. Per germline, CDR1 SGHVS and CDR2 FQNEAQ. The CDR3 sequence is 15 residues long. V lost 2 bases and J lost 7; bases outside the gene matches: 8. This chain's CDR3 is CASSLSRDREFEAFF. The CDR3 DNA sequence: TGTGCCAGCAGCTTAAGCCGGGACAGGGAATTTGAAGCTTTCTTT.